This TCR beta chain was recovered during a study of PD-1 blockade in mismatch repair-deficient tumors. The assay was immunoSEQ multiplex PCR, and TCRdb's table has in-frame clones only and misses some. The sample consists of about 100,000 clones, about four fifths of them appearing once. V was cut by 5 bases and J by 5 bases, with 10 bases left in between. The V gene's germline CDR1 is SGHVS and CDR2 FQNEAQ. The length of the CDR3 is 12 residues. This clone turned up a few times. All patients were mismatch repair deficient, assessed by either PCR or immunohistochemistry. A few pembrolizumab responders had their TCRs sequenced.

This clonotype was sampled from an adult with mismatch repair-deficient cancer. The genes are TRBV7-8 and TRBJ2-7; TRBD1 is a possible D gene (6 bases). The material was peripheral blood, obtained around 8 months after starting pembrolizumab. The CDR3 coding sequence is TGTGCCAGCAGCACGGGACACAACGAGCAGTACTTC. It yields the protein CASSTGHNEQYF.